The 23 T cell receptor beta chains in this list originate from one sample, sequenced in a study of cytomegalovirus exposure and HLA in healthy donors. Using immunoSEQ multiplex PCR, the repertoire was profiled, and TCRdb retains in-frame clones only, with some absent. The sample lists fewer than 300,000 clones, 70% to 90% seen once, with approximately 0.94% in the top ten. Sequencing was done on a sample of PBMCs. The receptors were gathered from a young woman in good health and CMV-seronegative.

The chain has TRBV12-5 and TRBJ2-2, with D hard to call. The length of the CDR3 is 14 residues. Trimming pared 2 bases from V and 4 bases from J, leaving 8 bases between. Per the germline V gene, CDR1 is LGHNT and CDR2 is FRNRAP. The CDR3 DNA reads as TGTGCTAGTGGTTTGAGTAGTATCACCGGGGAGCTGTTTTTT. Translation: CASGLSSITGELFF. Looking up the rest from reference TRBV12-5 and TRBJ2-2 gives the full variable domain: DARVTQTPRHKVTEMGQEVTMRCQPILGHNTVFWYRQTMMQGLELLAYFRNRAPLDDSGMPKDRFSAEMPDATLATLKIQPSEPRDSAVYFCASGLSSITGELFFGEGSRLTVL.

V usage is TRBV7-9 and J usage is TRBJ2-5; 8 bases match TRBD1. CDR1 is SEHNR, CDR2 FQNEAQ, per germline (reference sequence). With V trimmed by 5 bases and J by 4 bases, 9 bases remained unmatched. The CDR3 consists of 15 residues. The CDR3 protein is CASSLWTGTAETQYF. CDR3 coding DNA: TGTGCCAGCAGCCTGTGGACAGGGACCGCAGAGACCCAGTACTTC. Filled out from reference TRBV7-9 and TRBJ2-5, the complete variable domain reads DTGVSQNPRHKITKRGQNVTFRCDPISEHNRLYWYRQTLGQGPEFLTYFQNEAQLEKSRLLSDRFSAERPKGSFSTLEIQRTEQGDSAMYLCASSLWTGTAETQYFGPGTRLLVL.

V is TRBV9 and J is TRBJ1-2, with D possibly matching TRBD1 (6 bases). Germline V gives CDR1 SGDLS, CDR2 YYNGEE. The CDR3 is made up of 15 amino acids. Trimming left V 4 bases short and J 1 base short, with 14 bases between. The CDR3 here is CASSPRDTLNYGYTF. CDR3 nucleotide sequence: TGTGCCAGCAGCCCGAGGGACACTCTTAACTATGGCTACACCTTC.

This chain links TRBV29-1 with TRBJ1-2; D is ambiguous. Germline V lookup: CDR1 SQVTM, CDR2 ANQGSEA. With 3 bases removed from V and 0 bases from J, the gap between germline ends came to 2 bases. The CDR3 length is 11 residues. In nucleotides, the CDR3 is TGCAGCGTTGATACTAACTATGGCTACACCTTC. Amino acid sequence: CSVDTNYGYTF.

This rearrangement joins TRBV28 to TRBJ2-7; the match to TRBD2 covers 15 bases. CDR3 length: 15 residues. Germline lookup yields CDR1 MDHEN and CDR2 SYDVKM. V lost 4 bases and J lost 6; bases outside the gene matches: 4. The CDR3 protein is CASSSSGLAGGEQYF. The DNA for the CDR3 is TGTGCCAGCAGTTCCTCGGGACTAGCGGGAGGCGAGCAGTACTTC.

This clone has just one count. The CDR3 coding sequence is TGTGCCAGCAGCTTAGGCGGGAGGGTTCGGGAAGAGACCCAGTACTTC. This translates into CASSLGGRVREETQYF. This chain joins TRBV7-9 and TRBJ2-5; 9 positions match TRBD2. CDR1 and CDR2 (germline): SEHNR, FQNEAQ (reference sequence). This CDR3 is built from 16 residues. The V and J ends lost 1 base and 3 bases, in that order; junction bases with no gene match: 6.

The genes are TRBV18 and TRBJ1-6; D gene uncertain. Per the germline V gene, CDR1 is KGHSH and CDR2 is LQKENI. This CDR3 comprises 15 residues. V was cut by 3 bases and J by 0 bases, with 6 bases left in between. CDR3 amino acids: CASSPVGSYNSPLHF. The CDR3 DNA sequence: TGTGCCAGCTCACCCGTCGGCTCCTATAATTCACCCCTCCACTTT.

CDR3 amino acids: CASSYFEAGGTYEQYF. CDR3 DNA sequence: TGTGCCAGCAGTTACTTTGAAGCGGGAGGCACCTACGAGCAGTACTTC. V gene TRBV6-6 combines with J gene TRBJ2-7; 9 bases agree with TRBD2. The CDR3 runs to 16 residues. V lost 1 base and J lost 2; bases outside the gene matches: 6. Germline V gene sequence: CDR1 MNHNY, CDR2 SVGAGI (reference sequence).

This rearrangement joins TRBV9 to TRBJ2-3, with 7 bases fitting TRBD2. The J segment lost 1 base and the V segment lost 0 bases, leaving 2 bases of the junction unmatched. The germline V gene has CDR1 SGDLS and CDR2 YYNGEE. The CDR3 covers 15 residues. The CDR3 nucleotides are TGTGCCAGCAGCGTAGGCGGGAGCCGCACAGATACGCAGTATTTT. Protein product: CASSVGGSRTDTQYF.

The chain combines TRBV5-1 with TRBJ2-2, with 7 bases that match TRBD2. This CDR3 is 16 amino acids long. CDR1 and CDR2 (germline): SGHRS, YFSETQ. Trimming at V came to 0 bases and at J to 5 bases, leaving 7 bases not matched to a gene. This CDR3 is CASSLVAGDKTGELFF. In DNA, the CDR3 is TGCGCCAGCAGCTTGGTGGCGGGAGATAAAACCGGGGAGCTGTTTTTT.

The V call is TRBV28, the J call TRBJ1-1; 7 nucleotides line up with TRBD1. The V segment lost 7 bases and the J segment 2 bases; nucleotides outside the gene matches: 7. CDR1 is MDHEN and CDR2 is SYDVKM in the germline V gene. The CDR3 loop spans 14 amino acids. The CDR3 loop is CASIRGASNTEAFF. CDR3 bases: TGTGCCAGCATCAGGGGGGCATCTAACACTGAAGCTTTCTTT.

The rearrangement uses TRBV9 and TRBJ1-2; tentative D call: TRBD1 (5 bases). CDR1 and CDR2 from the germline V gene are SGDLS and YYNGEE. The CDR3 spans 12 residues. The CDR3: CTGKQASEGYTF. DNA of the CDR3: TGTACCGGAAAACAGGCTTCGGAGGGCTACACCTTC.

Notes on this clone: Additional DNA sequences in this sample encode the identical CDR3. The V and J genes are TRBV25-1 and TRBJ2-2, with 9 positions matching TRBD1. The V and J ends lost 4 bases and 3 bases, in that order; junction bases with no gene match: 3. CDR1 is MGHDK and CDR2 is SYGVNS in the germline V gene. This CDR3 is 15 amino acids long. The CDR3 region is CASSGRQGDTGELFF. The CDR3, as DNA: TGTGCCAGCAGTGGGAGACAGGGGGACACCGGGGAGCTGTTTTTT.

A remark on this clone: At one end the junction does not follow the germline gene, possibly because of a read error. This chain joins TRBV12-5 and TRBJ2-2, with a tentative D call TRBD1 (5 bases). The germline V gene encodes CDR1 LGHNT and CDR2 FRNRAP. The CDR3 extends over 13 amino acids. Written as DNA, the CDR3 is TGTGCTTGTAAGGGGTCGAAGACCGGGGAGCTGTTTTTT. Amino acid sequence: CACKGSKTGELFF. The full variable domain, in which reference TRBV12-5 and TRBJ2-2 provide the parts outside the CDR3, is DARVTQTPRHKVTEMGQEVTMRCQPILGHNTVFWYRQTMMQGLELLAYFRNRAPLDDSGMPKDRFSAEMPDATLATLKIQPSEPRDSAVYFCACKGSKTGELFFGEGSRLTVL.

V and J are TRBV19 and TRBJ1-3; D perhaps matches TRBD1 (5 bases). This CDR3 region has 17 residues. V lost 6 bases to trimming and J lost 2 bases, with 20 bases between them. Germline V gene lookup returns CDR1 LNHDA and CDR2 SQIVND (reference sequence). The CDR3 is CASRPTKGRNTGNTIYF. The CDR3, as DNA: TGTGCCAGTAGGCCGACCAAGGGGCGAAACACTGGAAACACCATATATTTT.

This clone is a singleton in its sample. The chain has TRBV15 and TRBJ2-2, with D possibly matching TRBD2 (6 bases). The CDR3 covers 13 residues. V shed 3 bases and J shed 6 bases, with 8 bases lying between them. CDR1 is LNHNV and CDR2 is YYDKDF in the germline V gene (reference sequence). The CDR3 DNA reads as TGTGCCACCAGCAGCGGGAGACCCGGGGAGCTGTTTTTT. It specifies CATSSGRPGELFF.

The rearrangement joins TRBV18 to TRBJ2-7; 8 positions match TRBD2. With V trimmed by 2 bases and J by 0 bases, 12 bases remained unmatched. The CDR3 runs to 18 residues. The germline CDR1 and CDR2 sequences are KGHSH and LQKENI. The CDR3 DNA reads as TGTGCCAGCTCACCAGGGGCGGGGGGCCCGACGAGCTCCTACGAGCAGTACTTC. Translated: CASSPGAGGPTSSYEQYF.

This clone was found a few times. This chain's CDR3 is CASKTSVGNEQFF. In nucleotides, the CDR3 is TGTGCCAGCAAGACTAGCGTAGGCAATGAGCAGTTCTTC. This rearrangement joins TRBV6-6 to TRBJ2-1, with TRBD2 identical over 8 bases. Trimming removed 7 bases from V and 6 bases from J; junction bases left unmatched: 5. CDR1 MNHNY and CDR2 SVGAGI come from the germline V gene (reference sequence). The CDR3 totals 13 residues.

This clone has a handful of counts. The gene calls are TRBV6-1 and TRBJ1-1; D possibly corresponds to TRBD1 (6 bases). Trimming removed 6 bases at V and 0 bases at J, with 11 bases between. Germline loops: CDR1 MNHNS, CDR2 SASEGT. The CDR3 has 14 residues. CDR3 protein: CASRTRGMNTEAFF. DNA of the CDR3: TGTGCCAGCAGGACCAGGGGCATGAACACTGAAGCTTTCTTT.

The chain uses TRBV5-6 and TRBJ2-3, with D possibly being TRBD2 (5 bases). The CDR3 runs to 14 residues. Per the germline V gene, CDR1 is SGHDT and CDR2 is YYEEEE. Deletions cut 2 bases from V and 2 bases from J, with 9 bases between. CDR3 sequence (DNA): TGTGCCAGCAGCTTTTCAGCGGCCACAGATACGCAGTATTTT. Protein sequence: CASSFSAATDTQYF. Filled out from reference TRBV5-6 and TRBJ2-3, the complete variable domain reads DAGVTQSPTHLIKTRGQQVTLRCSPKSGHDTVSWYQQALGQGPQFIFQYYEEEERQRGNFPDRFSGHQFPNYSSELNVNALLLGDSALYLCASSFSAATDTQYFGPGTRLTVL.

This chain connects TRBV28 to TRBJ1-1, with 8 nucleotides matching TRBD1. Germline loops: CDR1 MDHEN, CDR2 SYDVKM. The CDR3 is 14 amino acids. J was trimmed by 3 bases and V by 3 bases; bases with no gene match: 3. The CDR3 loop reads CASSFAGGDTEAFF. CDR3 bases: TGTGCCAGCAGTTTCGCAGGGGGCGACACTGAAGCTTTCTTT.

V is TRBV11-2 and J is TRBJ1-1; TRBD1 agrees at 8 bases. This CDR3 region has 15 residues. J gave up 7 bases and V 7 bases, and 14 bases lay outside the gene matches. Germline V gene data show CDR1 as SGHAT and CDR2 as FQNNGV. In nucleotides, the CDR3 is TGTGCCAGCAAACAAGGGGACAGGTCAAGGAATGAAGCTTTCTTT. This codes for CASKQGDRSRNEAFF.

The chain uses TRBV7-3 and TRBJ2-1; 7 positions agree with TRBD1. The V and J ends lost 4 bases and 7 bases, in that order; junction bases with no gene match: 16. CDR1 SGHTA and CDR2 FQGTGA come from the germline V gene. This CDR3 has 17 residues. CDR3 DNA: TGTGCCAGCAGCTCAAACCCCTACCGGGACAGCACAAATGAGCAGTTCTTC. Protein sequence: CASSSNPYRDSTNEQFF.